This passage covers 6 T cell receptor beta chains from one sample sequenced in a study of OX40 agonist ivuxolimab in advanced cancers. Clones were sequenced by immunoSEQ multiplex PCR, and TCRdb holds only the in-frame ones, with some missing. This table holds roughly 48,000 clones, almost 80% found once. The sequencing used CD4+ or CD8+ T cells sorted from blood, collected in a trial of the OX40 agonist ivuxolimab. The receptors were sampled from an adult with an advanced solid tumor such as melanoma, head and neck, liver or kidney cancer.

This sequence joins TRBV19 and TRBJ1-2; 10 positions match TRBD1. V dropped 8 bases and J dropped 4; count of bases not matched to a gene: 13. Germline V gene lookup returns CDR1 LNHDA and CDR2 SQIVND (reference sequence). This CDR3 is built from 16 residues. This CDR3 reads CASSRDRGPGGYGYTF. The CDR3 DNA reads as TGTGCCAGTTCCCGGGACAGGGGCCCTGGAGGCTATGGCTACACCTTC.

The chain carries TRBV10-3 and TRBJ1-5; 9 bases align to TRBD1. Germline values: CDR1 ENHRY, CDR2 SYGVKD. J gave up 7 bases and V 3 bases, and 7 bases lay outside the gene matches. The length of the CDR3 is 15 residues. CDR3 amino acids: CAISDSDRGYQPQHF. The CDR3 nucleotides read TGTGCCATCAGTGATAGTGACAGGGGGTACCAGCCCCAGCATTTT.

V usage is TRBV7-7 and J usage is TRBJ1-1; no clear D. Germline V gene lookup returns CDR1 SSHAT and CDR2 FNYEAQ (reference sequence). V gave up 2 bases and J gave up 2 bases, with 6 bases separating them. This CDR3 is 13 amino acids long. DNA of the CDR3: TGTGCCAGCAGCTTACAGTCTAACACTGAAGCTTTCTTT. Translation: CASSLQSNTEAFF.

V is TRBV10-1 and J is TRBJ2-7, with D unclear. The CDR3 runs to 13 residues. V was cut by 3 bases and J by 0 bases, with 6 bases left in between. Germline-derived CDR1 and CDR2 are WNHNN and SYGVQD (reference sequence). CDR3 DNA: TGCGCCAGCAGTGAAGGCCTCTCCTACGAGCAGTACTTC. This translates into CASSEGLSYEQYF.

The chain links TRBV2 to TRBJ2-5, with TRBD2 identical over 7 bases. The CDR3 has 13 residues. V gave up 11 bases and J gave up 4 bases; unmatched junction bases: 10. Per the germline V gene, CDR1 is SNHLY and CDR2 is FYNNEI. The CDR3 nucleotides are TGTGCCGGGGGGGAGGAAGGGACAGAGACCCAGTACTTC. Translating it yields CAGGEEGTETQYF.

The chain uses TRBV15 and TRBJ1-5; no clear D gene. The CDR3 totals 15 residues. V was clipped by 0 bases and J by 7 bases, with 13 bases between them. Germline loops: CDR1 LNHNV, CDR2 YYDKDF (reference sequence). CDR3 sequence (DNA): TGTGCCACCAGCAGAGATGCCTCGGGAAAGCAGCCCCAGCATTTT. It specifies CATSRDASGKQPQHF.